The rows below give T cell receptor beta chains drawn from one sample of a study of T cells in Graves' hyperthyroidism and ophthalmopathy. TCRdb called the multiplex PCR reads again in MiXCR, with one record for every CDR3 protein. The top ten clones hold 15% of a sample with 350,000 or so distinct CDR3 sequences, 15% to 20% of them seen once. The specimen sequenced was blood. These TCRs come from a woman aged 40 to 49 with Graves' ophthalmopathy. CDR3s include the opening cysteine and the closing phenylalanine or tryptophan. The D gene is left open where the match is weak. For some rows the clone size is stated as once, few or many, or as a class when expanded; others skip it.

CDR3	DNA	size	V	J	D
CSVEPQGETQYF	TGCAGCGTTGAACCCCAGGGAGAGACCCAGTACTTC	many	TRBV29-1	TRBJ2-5	.
CASSLVGAGLYPEAFF	TGTGCCAGCAGTTTAGTTGGTGCGGGTCTTTACCCTGAAGCTTTCTTT	many	TRBV28	TRBJ1-1	.
CATSRDAVTEAFF	TGTGCCACCTCTAGGGACGCCGTGACTGAAGCTTTCTTT	once	TRBV24-1	TRBJ1-1	.
CASRETSGFHEQYF	TGTGCCAGCAGGGAGACTAGCGGGTTCCACGAGCAGTACTTC	many	TRBV6-7	TRBJ2-7	TRBD2
CASSPRGGGKTQYF	TGCGCCAGCAGCCCTCGAGGGGGCGGAAAGACCCAGTACTTC	.	TRBV10-1	TRBJ2-5	TRBD1
CASGLEGLIQYF	TGTGCTAGTGGCCTTGAAGGCCTCATTCAGTACTTC	many	TRBV12-5	TRBJ2-4	.
CAGRSGMESIEAFF	TGCGCCGGCCGGAGTGGGATGGAAAGTATTGAAGCTTTCTTT	.	TRBV5-1	TRBJ1-1	.
CASSMGYTYEQYF	TGTGCCAGCTCAATGGGTTATACCTACGAGCAGTACTTC	.	TRBV18	TRBJ2-7	.
CASSSGGRDSSYEQYF	TGTGCCAGCAGTTCCGGGGGACGGGACAGCTCCTACGAGCAGTACTTC	many	TRBV13	TRBJ2-7	.
CASSYGGLSGNTIYF	TGTGCCAGCAGTTACGGGGGACTCTCTGGAAACACCATATATTTT	many	TRBV6-2/TRBV6-3	TRBJ1-3	.
CASGSDGQTRRYTF	TGTGCCAGCGGCTCGGACGGGCAGACCAGGCGCTACACCTTC	many	TRBV2	TRBJ1-2	.